This T cell receptor beta chain came from a study of blood T cell repertoires in COVID-19 (dated by TCRdb to the early 2020s). Study-level background: Samples covering the acute and convalescent phases of COVID-19 were provided by collaborators in the United States, Italy and Spain. The prospective study material was composed of cDNA or gDNA derived from T cells, B-cell-depleted T cells, or PBMCs. Where HLA class I and class II types were available, the types were taken from metadata supplied by the sample provider, not from assay-based typing. The samples were drawn from the first 160 participants of the ongoing ImmuneRACE study and from over 950 subjects provided by 6 global collaborators. The repertoires were made available in a free public database intended to serve as a resource for research on the immune response to SARS-CoV-2. Deeply sampled blood TCRbeta repertoires from subjects exposed to, actively infected with, or recovered from COVID-19 were included in the dataset. A de-identified subject ID, COVID-19 status, age in years and sex were almost always included in the sample metadata.

TCRbeta CDR3 regions were amplified from genomic DNA by means of the immunoSEQ Assay, a bias-controlled multiplex PCR. The paper's processing steps were these. The number of nucleated cells in each sample was estimated by amplification of reference gene primers within the assay. Sequence reads were collapsed and filtered to measure the absolute abundance of every unique TCRbeta CDR3 rearrangement. For each sample, productive Simpson clonality was calculated as the square root of Simpson's diversity index across productive rearrangements. TCRdb holds this immuneACCESS table with in-frame rearrangements only. Some clones are missing; in checked studies, unresolved V genes explain under half, and the rest has no known cause. That table supplies the V and J calls and clone size; D and trimming were determined from the DNA. The sample includes approximately 170,000 clones, with around 84% observed a single time. The biggest ten clones account for more than 12% of the sample.

Note on this clone: Its antigen is currently not known. No base quality values were provided; no much bigger clone lies one nucleotide off.

One collaborating source in Seattle enrolled patients during active infection and followed them longitudinally through the course of disease. The collaborating institutions used their own protocols to collect whole blood in K2EDTA tubes. For TCRbeta analysis, collaborator samples were shipped as frozen whole blood, as isolated PBMCs, or as DNA extracted from either sample type. The research as a whole found: How much clinical and demographic metadata was included differed by source and by participant, and the metadata was provided uncurated.

As encoded in the germline V gene, CDR1 is KGHDR while CDR2 is SFDVKD. The CDR3, cysteine through phenylalanine, is 14 amino acids long. Solely the CDR3 DNA is kept, with 42 bases framed from the first base. V loses 5 bases, J loses 3 bases, and the germline ends lie 9 bases apart. This sequence originates from an older woman with COVID-19, enrolled during active disease. The material sequenced was peripheral blood. Recombination joined TRBV24-1 with TRBJ2-2, and possibly TRBD2, on 5 matching bases. At the DNA level, the sequence is TGTGCCACCAGTGGTCGGACTTACACCGGGGAGCTGTTTTTT. The encoded protein is CATSGRTYTGELFF.